This record looks at one TCR beta chain sequence and its context. This clone was seen only a few times. The clone's antigen remains unknown. Base qualities are not at hand, and no much larger clone is one base apart. Receptor libraries were prepared by the immunoSEQ multiplex PCR assay. For the multiplex PCR, a mixture combining 60 forward primers for TCR Vbeta segments and 13 reverse primers for TCR Jbeta segments was used. The CDR3 region of rearranged TCR beta genes was amplified from genomic DNA with a multiplex PCR assay. Amplified TCR beta libraries were sequenced as 87-base-pair reads on the Illumina HiSeq System. The source study handled its data this way. A later analysis tallied roughly 76 million unique TCR beta chains across the 666 repertoires, and approximately 12 million of those chains were shared by two or more donors. Raw reads were error-corrected and collapsed into unique sequences with a nearest-neighbor algorithm that merged closely related sequences to remove PCR and sequencing errors. V, D and J gene segments were assigned by aligning CDR3 sequences to IMGT reference sequences. For a sequence to be retained, a match of at least six nucleotides to both a V gene segment and a J gene segment was required. Rearrangements were classified as productive when the CDR3 lacked stop codons and remained in frame with V and J, and all other rearrangements were classified as non-productive. Following IMGT convention, CDR3 was defined as the stretch from the second conserved V-encoded cysteine to the conserved J-encoded phenylalanine. In an earlier analysis of more than 550 of the donors, sequences lacking an unambiguous match to a single V gene segment were excluded. In an earlier analysis of approximately 590 of the donors, a V segment was called functional when productive rearrangements were above 56.7%, and segregating when the standard deviation between donors exceeded 5%. A statistical classification framework was developed to diagnose cytomegalovirus status using the catalog of TCR beta chain sequences. In a later analysis, TCR nucleotide sequences were compared against IMGT/GENE-DB human TR gene sequences so that V and J genes could be assigned. Using the TCRdist pipeline, a later analysis assigned CDR3 sequences along with most-parsimonious VDJ recombination scenarios. In a later analysis, every TCR beta chain was defined by the combination of its CDR3 amino acid sequence and its V-gene family, and reads without a unique V-gene family were dropped. A later analysis removed 550 to 650 highly shared, low-generation-probability nucleotide sequences to deal with suspected cross-contamination and a sequencing artifact. In a later analysis, a clonal expansion index was calculated for each public chain from normalized within-repertoire ranks of inferred template counts. In a later analysis, generation probabilities were computed with a VDJ recombination model fitted to out-of-frame rearrangements, and the resulting probabilities were checked against IGoR. A later analysis scored TCR-TCR, TCR-HLA and TCR-CMV co-occurrence with hypergeometric tests, applying a repertoire-size bias correction to TCR pairs. False discovery rates were estimated in a later analysis by permuting HLA or CMV assignments 20 times. A later analysis grouped co-occurring TCRs with DBSCAN, adding TCRdist sequence similarity when clustering within HLA-allele-positive subsets. Co-occurrence clustering excluded repertoires with fewer than 30,000 or more than 120,000 public chains, plus five with anomalous nucleotide sharing. Not all clones reach the TCRdb copy of this immuneACCESS table, which keeps in-frame sequences only. Checked studies attribute under half of the gap to unresolved V genes and leave the rest unexplained. The V and J calls and clone size are taken from that table; D and trimming were inferred from the DNA. The sample contains some 180,000 clones, more than 9.5% of them found a single time. In total, the top ten clones hold under 10% of the sample.

Trimming at the junction amounts to 1 base on V and 6 bases on J, and the germline ends lie 8 bases apart. The germline V gene specifies ENHRY as CDR1 and SYGVKD as CDR2. The CDR3 sequence holds 13 residues, the cysteine and phenylalanine included. The read is trimmed to its CDR3 DNA, 39 bases read in frame from base 1. This entry belongs to a study of cytomegalovirus exposure and HLA in healthy donors (dated by TCRdb to the late 2010s). For context, the study as a whole: An earlier analysis of some 600 of the donors reported roughly 300 Gb of sequence data and 95 million to 140 million unique TCR beta sequences obtained from roughly 170 million T cells. Approximately 300 gigabases of sequencing data and roughly 81 million unique TCR sequences made up an early release that covered under 750 HLA-typed donors. Of the 300 to 500 genotyped donors, 75% to 85% were placed in the genetic ancestry cluster associated with self-reported Caucasian donors. The study was designed to test whether signatures of past pathogen exposure could be identified by cataloging public T cell receptors. Using immunosequencing, the study profiled T cell repertoires from 500 to 800 subjects and related those repertoires to cytomegalovirus serostatus. A separate validation cohort of about 110 different subjects was used in addition to the roughly 720-subject first cohort. To predict cytomegalovirus infection status, the study combined high-throughput TCR immunosequencing, statistical association of individual TCRs with disease status, and machine learning. In a later analysis, previously published TCR beta repertoires from several hundred donors were re-analyzed and high-resolution HLA genotyping was added so that TCR occurrence patterns could be studied. Rather than using new phenotypic data, the later analysis identified candidate immune exposures from TCR beta sequences and from how often those sequences occurred across donors. In an earlier analysis of roughly 540 of the donors, high-throughput TCR beta sequencing was used to judge whether each TCR beta V gene segment behaved as functional or pseudogenic. Donor age, sex, ethnicity and CMV serostatus were collected together with the repertoire data. In a later genetic analysis, genome-wide SNP genotypes for 398 of the 666 donors were used, and that subset was treated as a discovery cohort. Every repertoire in the discovery cohort had been generated on one and the same sequencing platform. HLA typing covered class I and class II loci at four-digit resolution. The number of donors typed differed by locus, with 629-630 for A, B, C, DRB1 and DQB1, around 500 for DQA1, approximately 580 for DPA1, and around 430 for DPB1. Five DR-DQ haplotypes were handled as single units for association and clustering, since linkage in the cohort was strong. On average, around 240,000 unique TCR beta nucleotide sequences were sequenced per donor among several hundred genotyped donors of the cohort, with about 19% of those sequences being non-productive.

In total, 500 to 700 healthy bone marrow donors made up the cohort. At the time of sampling, all cohort members were nominally healthy, though unrecorded immune exposures were likely present. The donor tested CMV seropositive and was one of the 289 seropositive cohort members. A peripheral blood sample was provided by each donor, and peripheral blood mononuclear cells were used for TCR beta sequencing. The Qiagen DNeasy Blood Extraction Kit was used to extract genomic DNA from the blood cell samples. Broader findings and caveats from the paper: The only immune exposure information available for the cohort was CMV serostatus. Most TCR sequences were seen in very few donors, while some public TCRs were found in many individuals. Linkage disequilibrium might explain the correlated functional status among segregating V segments, but an unknown experimental factor could not be ruled out. When HLA alleles, especially DR and DQ, strongly co-occurred, attributing TCR associations to individual alleles was difficult. Because counts were too low, some 17 rarely observed V segments, including chromosome 9 orphons, were left out of the earlier analysis of 587 of the donors. Specific HLA alleles were associated with 15,000 to 20,000 TCR beta sequences at a false discovery rate of 0.05 in a later analysis. In this cohort, only TCR beta chains were sequenced, and detectable features were limited by the absence of alpha or paired-chain data. A few of the identified cytomegalovirus-associated TCR beta chains were confirmed in vitro to be specific for cytomegalovirus antigens. An earlier analysis of approximately 570 of the donors showed that most TCR beta V segments appeared in productive rearrangements either about 87% or about 30% of the time, which broadly matched IMGT annotations. Most CMV-associated TCR beta chains appeared to be HLA-restricted in a later analysis, and the HLA associations seemed to be driven largely by CMV exposure. It was suggested by the authors that the approach could potentially be generalized to other disease states and immunological phenotypes. A cluster of highly shared sequence variants was judged likely to represent a technical artifact of the sequencing pipeline. In a later analysis, HLA-associated TCR beta chains showed more clonal expansion and lower generation probabilities than non-associated chains that were equally common. The classifier was reported to diagnose cytomegalovirus status with high specificity and sensitivity in both the original and validation cohorts. The presence/absence analyses assumed that sequencing depth was roughly uniform across donors, and that assumption may not be true. A further reported finding was that TCR beta sequences accurately predicted the HLA-A and HLA-B alleles for most subjects in the first cohort. A later genetic analysis reported fewer N-insertions in productive TCRs among donors in an Asian-associated ancestry cluster than the 666-donor mean. In the study, 150 to 200 TCR beta chains were listed as associated with cytomegalovirus. Because HLA typing was unavailable for some donors at each locus, only the typed subset was used in association tests. Several of the top co-occurrence clusters appeared to be linked to parvovirus B19, influenza, CMV and Epstein-Barr virus, according to a later analysis. According to a later analysis, TCR association rates differed among HLA loci, with DRB1 alleles showing the most associated TCRs and HLA-C alleles showing the fewest. Some IMGT-functional V segments, including TRBV6-2 and TRBV6-3, could not be told apart with the 87-base-pair reads, so those segments were excluded. An association between a missense DCLRE1C variant and V-gene and J-gene trimming of TCR beta chains was found in a later genetic analysis and replicated in an independent cohort.

The chain is assembled from TRBV10-3 and TRBJ2-3; possibly the D gene is TRBD1, per 6 matching bases. The clonotype was recovered from a man between 50 and 59 years old in good health and CMV-seropositive. The sample was PBMCs. The nucleotide sequence is given as TGTGCCATCAGTGAGTTGGGGGCCGATACGCAGTATTTT. Translated, this is CAISELGADTQYF.